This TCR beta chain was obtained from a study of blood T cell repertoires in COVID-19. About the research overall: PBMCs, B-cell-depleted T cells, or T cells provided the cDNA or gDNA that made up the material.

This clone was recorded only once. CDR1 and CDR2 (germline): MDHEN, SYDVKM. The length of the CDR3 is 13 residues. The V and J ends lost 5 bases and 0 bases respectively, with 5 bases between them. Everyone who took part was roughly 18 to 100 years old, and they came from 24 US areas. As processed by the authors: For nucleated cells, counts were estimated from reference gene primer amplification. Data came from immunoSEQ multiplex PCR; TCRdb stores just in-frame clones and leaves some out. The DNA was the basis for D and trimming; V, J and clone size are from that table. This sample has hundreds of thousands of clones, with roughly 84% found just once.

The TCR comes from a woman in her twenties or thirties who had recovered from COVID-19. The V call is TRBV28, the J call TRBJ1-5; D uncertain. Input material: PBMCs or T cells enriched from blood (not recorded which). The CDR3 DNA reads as TGTGCCAGCAGTCAGGATAGCAATCAGCCCCAGCATTTT. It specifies CASSQDSNQPQHF.